The 7 T cell receptor beta chains below were found in one sample sequenced in a study of human T cells and chemical hapten exposure. MiXCR, run by TCRdb on the RACE reads, gives a single entry per CDR3 protein. The repertoire holds 300,000 to 450,000 distinct CDR3 sequences, with 5% to 6.5% as singletons. Time point noted: pre-sensitization, week 0. Described treatment: therapeutic diphenylcyclopropenone sensitization with weekly scalp DPC. The material was whole blood, obtained in connection with sensitization to the hapten diphenylcyclopropenone (DPC). The receptors were gathered from a woman between 50 and 59 years old with alopecia areata. Some clones in this sample may be carry-over from other donors' samples.

This clonotype was seen repeatedly, ten times or more. This chain links TRBV20-1 with TRBJ2-2; D may be TRBD2 (5 bases). The length of the CDR3 is 13 residues. The germline CDR1 and CDR2 sequences are DFQATT and SNEGSKA (reference sequence). V was cut by 5 bases and J by 0 bases, with 7 bases left in between. CDR3 sequence reads: CSARRANTGELFF. In DNA form, the CDR3 reads TGCAGTGCTCGGCGGGCGAACACCGGGGAGCTGTTTTTT.

This rearrangement joins TRBV29-1 to TRBJ1-2; no clear D gene. This CDR3 is built from 10 residues. V was pared by 5 bases and J by 3 bases, with 4 bases between. Per the germline V gene, CDR1 is SQVTM and CDR2 is ANQGSEA. CDR3 bases: TGCAGCGTTTGGGACTATGGCTACACCTTC. Its protein product is CSVWDYGYTF.

This clonotype was observed a handful of times. V is TRBV5-6 and J is TRBJ1-2; 8 bases match TRBD1. V lost 4 bases and J lost 6; bases outside the gene matches: 14. The V gene's germline CDR1 is SGHDT and CDR2 YYEEEE. The CDR3 is made up of 16 amino acids. The chain's CDR3 is CASSLAAGGASHGYTF. CDR3 DNA: TGTGCCAGCAGCCTCGCGGCAGGGGGCGCTTCCCATGGCTACACCTTC.

This clonotype was observed a handful of times. This chain links TRBV29-1 with TRBJ2-3, with D possibly being TRBD1 (5 bases). Germline CDR1 is SQVTM and CDR2 is ANQGSEA. V was cut by 6 bases and J by 0 bases, with 13 bases left in between. CDR3 length equals 14 residues. The CDR3 DNA follows: TGCAGCGTAACAGGCCTCTTTAGCACAGATACGCAGTATTTT. Its translation is CSVTGLFSTDTQYF.

The table lists this clonotype with many counts. The gene calls are TRBV28 and TRBJ1-4; D unresolved. V was cut by 5 bases and J by 7 bases, with 17 bases left in between. CDR3 length: 15 amino acids. Germline V gives CDR1 MDHEN, CDR2 SYDVKM. The CDR3 sequence: CASSADPGRREKLFF. DNA for the CDR3: TGTGCCAGCAGTGCGGACCCCGGAAGGCGTGAAAAACTGTTTTTT.

This clonotype was counted between two and nine times. The genes are TRBV10-3 and TRBJ1-3; D not resolved. Germline assignment: CDR1 ENHRY and CDR2 SYGVKD. The CDR3 covers 15 residues. The ends were cut back, 3 bases at V and 0 bases at J, with 9 bases in the middle. CDR3: CAISEGSLSGNTIYF. CDR3 coding DNA: TGTGCCATCAGTGAAGGAAGCCTCTCTGGAAACACCATATATTTT.

This clonotype was seen only a few times. The rearrangement uses TRBV6-1 and TRBJ2-7; D gene ambiguous. Germline V gives CDR1 MNHNS, CDR2 SASEGT. Trimming removed 3 bases at V and 12 bases at J, with 9 bases between. This CDR3 is 10 amino acids long. Here the CDR3 reads CASSDPIRYF. CDR3 bases: TGTGCCAGCAGTGATCCGATTCGGTACTTC.